These 6 T cell receptor beta chains came from one sample sequenced in a study of blood T cell repertoires in COVID-19. Generated by immunoSEQ multiplex PCR, the TCRdb table keeps only in-frame clones and is missing some. The table has about 270,000 clones, more than 75% seen once; the top ten hold around 2%. Material: PBMCs or T cells enriched from blood (not recorded which). The receptors stem from a woman aged 55-70 years in a cohort exposed to, infected with or recovered from COVID-19 (not recorded which).

The gene calls are TRBV19 and TRBJ2-1; 9 bases line up with TRBD2. Trimming cost V 3 bases and J 2 bases; bases outside gene matches: 2. From germline, CDR1 is LNHDA and CDR2 SQIVND (reference sequence). This CDR3 is built from 15 residues. Here the CDR3 reads CASSISGSPYNEQFF. The CDR3 DNA reads TGTGCCAGTAGTATTAGCGGGAGCCCCTACAATGAGCAGTTCTTC. The entire variable domain, with the rest obtained from reference TRBV19 and TRBJ2-1, is as follows: DGGITQSPKYLFRKEGQNVTLSCEQNLNHDAMYWYRQDPGQGLRLIYYSQIVNDFQKGDIAEGYSVSREKKESFPLTVTSAQKNPTAFYLCASSISGSPYNEQFFGPGTRLTVL.

The genes are TRBV5-4 and TRBJ2-1; D perhaps matches TRBD1 (6 bases). Trimming pared 3 bases from V and 8 bases from J, leaving 15 bases between. Germline values: CDR1 SGHNT, CDR2 YYREEE (reference sequence). The CDR3 totals 14 residues. CDR3 nucleotides: TGTGCCAGCAGCTCTAACAGGGTACAGGATGAGCAGTTCTTC. It codes for CASSSNRVQDEQFF.

The chain has TRBV11-2 and TRBJ2-1; 8 bases match TRBD2. The trim removed 8 bases at V and 9 bases at J, leaving 6 bases unmatched. The CDR3 runs 12 residues. Per germline, CDR1 SGHAT and CDR2 FQNNGV. DNA for the CDR3: TGTGCCAGCGGGCCCGGGGGGGGTGAGCAGTTCTTC. Translating gives CASGPGGGEQFF.

The chain combines TRBV7-2 with TRBJ2-1, with 7 bases lining up with TRBD2. The CDR3 loop spans 16 amino acids. CDR1 and CDR2 (germline): SGHTA, FQGNSA. Losses at the gene ends were 4 bases for V and 5 bases for J; bases not matched to a gene: 11. Here the CDR3 DNA reads TGTGCCAGCAGCTATTTCGGGGGAGGGCTTGACAATGAGCAGTTCTTC. Amino acids: CASSYFGGGLDNEQFF.

This clone came up a few times. The chain joins TRBV10-3 to TRBJ2-7, with a possible D match to TRBD1 (6 bases). CDR3 size: 12 residues. In germline, CDR1 is ENHRY, CDR2 SYGVKD. V dropped 10 bases and J dropped 2 bases, with 12 bases sitting between them. The CDR3 region is CATTGLAYEQYF. The CDR3 bases are TGTGCCACCACAGGGTTAGCCTACGAGCAGTACTTC.

The rearrangement joins TRBV29-1 to TRBJ2-3; 7 bases are shared with TRBD2. Germline CDR1 and CDR2: SQVTM and ANQGSEA. Trimming removed 6 bases from V and 1 base from J; junction bases left unmatched: 4. The CDR3 length is 13 residues. The CDR3 DNA is TGCAGCGTGCGGGAGTCCGGCACAGATACGCAGTATTTT. Translation: CSVRESGTDTQYF.